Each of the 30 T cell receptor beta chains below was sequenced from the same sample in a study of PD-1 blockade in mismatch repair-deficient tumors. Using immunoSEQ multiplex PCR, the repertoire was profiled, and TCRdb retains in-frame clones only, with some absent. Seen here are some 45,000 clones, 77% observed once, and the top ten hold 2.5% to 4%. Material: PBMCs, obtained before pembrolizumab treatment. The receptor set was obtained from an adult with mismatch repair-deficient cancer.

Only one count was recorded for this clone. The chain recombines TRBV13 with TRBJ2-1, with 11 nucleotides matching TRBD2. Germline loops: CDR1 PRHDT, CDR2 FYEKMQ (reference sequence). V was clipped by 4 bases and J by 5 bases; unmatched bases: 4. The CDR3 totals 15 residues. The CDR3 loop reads CASSSTSGIDNEQFF. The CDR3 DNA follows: TGTGCCAGCAGCTCGACTAGCGGGATTGACAATGAGCAGTTCTTC.

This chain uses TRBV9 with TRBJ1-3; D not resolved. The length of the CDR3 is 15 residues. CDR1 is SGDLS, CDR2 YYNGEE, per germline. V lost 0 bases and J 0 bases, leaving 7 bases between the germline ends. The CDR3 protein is CASSVGATSGNTIYF. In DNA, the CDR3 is TGTGCCAGCAGCGTAGGGGCTACCTCTGGAAACACCATATATTTT.

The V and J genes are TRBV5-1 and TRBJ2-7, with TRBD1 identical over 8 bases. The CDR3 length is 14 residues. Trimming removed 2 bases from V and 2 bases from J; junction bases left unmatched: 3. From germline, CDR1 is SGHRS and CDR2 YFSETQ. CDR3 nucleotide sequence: TGCGCCAGCAGCTTTAGGACAGGGACCTACGAGCAGTACTTC. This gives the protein CASSFRTGTYEQYF.

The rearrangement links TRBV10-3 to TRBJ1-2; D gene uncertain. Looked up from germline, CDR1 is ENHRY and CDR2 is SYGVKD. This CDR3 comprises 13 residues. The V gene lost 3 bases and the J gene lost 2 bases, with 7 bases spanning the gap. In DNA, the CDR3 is TGTGCCATCAGTGATAGGCCCAACTATGGCTACACCTTC. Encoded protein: CAISDRPNYGYTF.

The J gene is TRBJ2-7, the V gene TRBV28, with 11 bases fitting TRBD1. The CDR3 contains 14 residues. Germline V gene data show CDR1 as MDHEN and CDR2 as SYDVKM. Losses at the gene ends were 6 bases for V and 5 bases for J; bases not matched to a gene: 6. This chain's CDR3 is CASRWTGGTHEQYF. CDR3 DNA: TGTGCCAGCAGGTGGACAGGGGGCACCCACGAGCAGTACTTC.

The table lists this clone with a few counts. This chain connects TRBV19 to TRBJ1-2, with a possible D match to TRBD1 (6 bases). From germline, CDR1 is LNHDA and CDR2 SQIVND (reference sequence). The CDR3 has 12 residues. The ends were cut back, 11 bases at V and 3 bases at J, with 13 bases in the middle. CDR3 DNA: TGTGCCGCCACCCAGGGGTACTATGGCTACACCTTC. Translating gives CAATQGYYGYTF.

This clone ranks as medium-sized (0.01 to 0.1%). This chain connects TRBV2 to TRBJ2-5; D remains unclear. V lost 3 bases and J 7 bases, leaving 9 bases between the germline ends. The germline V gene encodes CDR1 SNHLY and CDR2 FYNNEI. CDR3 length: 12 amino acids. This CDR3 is CASSDRRATQYF. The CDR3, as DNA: TGTGCCAGCAGTGATAGACGCGCGACCCAGTACTTC.

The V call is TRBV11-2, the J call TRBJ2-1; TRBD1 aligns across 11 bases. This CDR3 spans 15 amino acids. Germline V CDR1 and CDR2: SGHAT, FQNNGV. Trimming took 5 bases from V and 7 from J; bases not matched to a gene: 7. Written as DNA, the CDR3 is TGTGCCAGCAGCGCAACGGGACAGGGGGAAAATGAGCAGTTCTTC. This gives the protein CASSATGQGENEQFF. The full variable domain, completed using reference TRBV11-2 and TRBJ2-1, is EAGVAQSPRYKIIEKRQSVAFWCNPISGHATLYWYQQILGQGPKLLIQFQNNGVVDDSQLPKDRFSAERLKGVDSTLKIQPAKLEDSAVYLCASSATGQGENEQFFGPGTRLTVL.

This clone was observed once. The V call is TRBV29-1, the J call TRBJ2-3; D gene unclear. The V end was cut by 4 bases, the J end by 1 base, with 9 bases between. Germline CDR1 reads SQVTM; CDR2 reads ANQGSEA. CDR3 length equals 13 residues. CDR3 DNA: TGCAGCGTTGCTTGGCAGCGCACAGATACGCAGTATTTT. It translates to CSVAWQRTDTQYF.

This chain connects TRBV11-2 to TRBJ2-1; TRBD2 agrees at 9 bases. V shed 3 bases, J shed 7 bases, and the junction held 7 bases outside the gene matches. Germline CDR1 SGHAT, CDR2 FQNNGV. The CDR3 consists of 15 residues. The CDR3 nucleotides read TGTGCCAGCAGCTTGGGCGGGAGGGCCGTAAATGAGCAGTTCTTC. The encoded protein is CASSLGGRAVNEQFF.

The CDR3 is CASKSGFGETQYF. The CDR3 DNA follows: TGCGCCAGTAAATCAGGGTTTGGAGAGACCCAGTACTTC. This chain joins TRBV4-1 and TRBJ2-5; a weak D match, TRBD1 (5 bases). This CDR3 has 13 residues. The ends were cut back, 9 bases at V and 4 bases at J, with 15 bases in the middle. From germline, CDR1 is MGHRA and CDR2 YSYEKL.

CDR3 DNA: TGTGCCAGCAGCTTAACTCAATCCAGCCATGAGCAGTTCTTC. Protein product: CASSLTQSSHEQFF. The genes are TRBV7-3 and TRBJ2-1, with D unresolved. The CDR3 totals 14 residues. Germline loops: CDR1 SGHTA, CDR2 FQGTGA. V dropped 0 bases and J dropped 8 bases, with 11 bases sitting between them.

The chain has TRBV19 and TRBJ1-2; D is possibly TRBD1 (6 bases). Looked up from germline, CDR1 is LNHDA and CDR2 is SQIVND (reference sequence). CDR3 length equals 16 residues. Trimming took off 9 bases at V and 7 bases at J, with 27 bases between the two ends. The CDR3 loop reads CASAPPPTHRVGGYTF. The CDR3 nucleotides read TGTGCCAGCGCCCCCCCTCCCACACACAGGGTCGGTGGCTACACCTTC.

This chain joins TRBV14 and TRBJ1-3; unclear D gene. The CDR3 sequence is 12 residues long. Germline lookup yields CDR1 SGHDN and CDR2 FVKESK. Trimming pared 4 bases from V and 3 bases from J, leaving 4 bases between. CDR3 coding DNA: TGTGCCAGCAGCCCCGGTGGAAACACCATATATTTT. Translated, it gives CASSPGGNTIYF.

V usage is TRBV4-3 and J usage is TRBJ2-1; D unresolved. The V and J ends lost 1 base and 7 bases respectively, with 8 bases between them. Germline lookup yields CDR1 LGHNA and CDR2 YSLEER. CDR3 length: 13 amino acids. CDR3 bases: TGCGCCAGCAGCCAAGCGGTATATAATGAGCAGTTCTTC. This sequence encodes CASSQAVYNEQFF.

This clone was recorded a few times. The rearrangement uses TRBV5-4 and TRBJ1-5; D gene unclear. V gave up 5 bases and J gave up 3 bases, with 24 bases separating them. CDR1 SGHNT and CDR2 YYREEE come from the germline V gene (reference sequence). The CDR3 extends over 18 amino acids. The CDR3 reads CASRSPECDTNFNQPQHF. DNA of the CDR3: TGTGCCAGCAGGTCCCCGGAATGTGACACAAACTTCAATCAGCCCCAGCATTTT.

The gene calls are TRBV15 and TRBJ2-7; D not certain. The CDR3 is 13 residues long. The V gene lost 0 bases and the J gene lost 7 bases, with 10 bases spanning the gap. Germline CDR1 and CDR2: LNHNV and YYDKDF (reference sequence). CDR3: CATSRDPLREQYF. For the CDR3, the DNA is TGTGCCACCAGCAGAGACCCCCTGCGGGAGCAGTACTTC.

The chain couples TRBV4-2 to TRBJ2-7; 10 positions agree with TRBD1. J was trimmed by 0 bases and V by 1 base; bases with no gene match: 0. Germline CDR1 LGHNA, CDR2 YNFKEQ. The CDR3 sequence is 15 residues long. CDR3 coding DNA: TGTGCCAGCAGCCAAGGGACAGGGGGCTCCTACGAGCAGTACTTC. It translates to CASSQGTGGSYEQYF.

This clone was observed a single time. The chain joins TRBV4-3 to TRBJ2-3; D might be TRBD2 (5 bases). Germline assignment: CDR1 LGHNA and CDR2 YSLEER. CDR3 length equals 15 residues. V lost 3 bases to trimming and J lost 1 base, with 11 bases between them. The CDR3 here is CASSQQRVGTDTQYF. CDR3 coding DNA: TGCGCCAGCAGCCAGCAGAGGGTGGGCACAGATACGCAGTATTTT.

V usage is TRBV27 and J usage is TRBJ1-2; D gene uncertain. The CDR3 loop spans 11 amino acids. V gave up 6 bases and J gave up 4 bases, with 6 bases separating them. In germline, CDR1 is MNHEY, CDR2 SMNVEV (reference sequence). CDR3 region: CASSRFYGYTF. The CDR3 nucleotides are TGTGCCAGCAGCCGATTCTATGGCTACACCTTC.

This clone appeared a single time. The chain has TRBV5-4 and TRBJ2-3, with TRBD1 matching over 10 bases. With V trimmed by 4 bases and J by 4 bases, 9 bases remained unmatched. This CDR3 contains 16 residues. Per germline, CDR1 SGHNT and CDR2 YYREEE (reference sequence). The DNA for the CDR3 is TGTGCCAGCAGCCCAGGACAGGGGGTTTGGTCAGATACGCAGTATTTT. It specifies CASSPGQGVWSDTQYF.

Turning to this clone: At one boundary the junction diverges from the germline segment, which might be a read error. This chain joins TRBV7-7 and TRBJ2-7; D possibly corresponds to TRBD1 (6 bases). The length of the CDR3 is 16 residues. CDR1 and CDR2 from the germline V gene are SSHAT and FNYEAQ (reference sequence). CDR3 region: CASSLGPRGSDYEQYF. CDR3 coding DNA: TGTGCTAGCAGCTTAGGTCCCAGGGGCTCCGACTACGAGCAGTACTTC.

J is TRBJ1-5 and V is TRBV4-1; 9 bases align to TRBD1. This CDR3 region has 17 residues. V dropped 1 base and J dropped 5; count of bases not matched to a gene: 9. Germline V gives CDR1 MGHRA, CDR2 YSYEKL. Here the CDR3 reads CASSQAPDRGGHQPQHF. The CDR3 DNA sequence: TGCGCCAGCAGCCAAGCCCCGGACAGGGGTGGACATCAGCCCCAGCATTTT.

CDR3 bases: TGTGCCAGCAGCCAGGGACAGAAGTCTTCCTACGAGCAGTACTTC. It is translated as CASSQGQKSSYEQYF. The chain has TRBV11-3 and TRBJ2-7; 7 positions agree with TRBD1. Looked up from germline, CDR1 is SGHNT and CDR2 is YENEEA. The CDR3 spans 15 residues. Trimming removed 5 bases from V and 1 base from J; junction bases left unmatched: 8.

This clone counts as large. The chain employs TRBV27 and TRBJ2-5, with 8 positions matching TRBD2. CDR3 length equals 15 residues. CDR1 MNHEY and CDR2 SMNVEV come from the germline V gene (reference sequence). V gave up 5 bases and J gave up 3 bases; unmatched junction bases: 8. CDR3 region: CASSPRGRGEETQYF. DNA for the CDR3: TGTGCCAGCAGTCCCCGGGGGCGGGGGGAAGAGACCCAGTACTTC.

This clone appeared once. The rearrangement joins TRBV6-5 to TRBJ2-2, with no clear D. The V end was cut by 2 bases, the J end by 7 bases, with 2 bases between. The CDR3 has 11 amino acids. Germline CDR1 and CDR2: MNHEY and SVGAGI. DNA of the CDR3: TGTGCCAGCAGTTACGTCGGGGAGCTGTTTTTT. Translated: CASSYVGELFF.

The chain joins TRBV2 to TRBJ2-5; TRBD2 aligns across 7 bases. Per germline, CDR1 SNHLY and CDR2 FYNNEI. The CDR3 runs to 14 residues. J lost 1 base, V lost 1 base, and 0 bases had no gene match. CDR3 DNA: TGTGCCAGCAGTGAAGGCGGGAGCCAAGAGACCCAGTACTTC. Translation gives CASSEGGSQETQYF.

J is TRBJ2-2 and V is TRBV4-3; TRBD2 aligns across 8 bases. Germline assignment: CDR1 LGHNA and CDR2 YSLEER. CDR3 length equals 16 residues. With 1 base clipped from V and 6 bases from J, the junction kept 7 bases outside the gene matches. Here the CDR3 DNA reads TGCGCCAGCAGCCAAGCTCCGGCCGGGAGGGCCGGGGAGCTGTTTTTT. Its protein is CASSQAPAGRAGELFF.

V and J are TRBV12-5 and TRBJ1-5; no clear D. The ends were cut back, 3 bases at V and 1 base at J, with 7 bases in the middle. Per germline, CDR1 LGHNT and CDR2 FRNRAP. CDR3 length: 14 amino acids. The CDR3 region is CASGFGLSNQPQHF. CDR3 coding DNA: TGTGCTAGTGGTTTCGGACTCAGCAATCAGCCCCAGCATTTT.

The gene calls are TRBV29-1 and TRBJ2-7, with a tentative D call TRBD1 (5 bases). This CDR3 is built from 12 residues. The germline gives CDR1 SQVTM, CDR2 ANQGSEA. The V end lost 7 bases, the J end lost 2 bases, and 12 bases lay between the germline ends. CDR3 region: CSASTDTYEQYF. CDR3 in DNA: TGCAGCGCTTCGACAGATACCTACGAGCAGTACTTC.